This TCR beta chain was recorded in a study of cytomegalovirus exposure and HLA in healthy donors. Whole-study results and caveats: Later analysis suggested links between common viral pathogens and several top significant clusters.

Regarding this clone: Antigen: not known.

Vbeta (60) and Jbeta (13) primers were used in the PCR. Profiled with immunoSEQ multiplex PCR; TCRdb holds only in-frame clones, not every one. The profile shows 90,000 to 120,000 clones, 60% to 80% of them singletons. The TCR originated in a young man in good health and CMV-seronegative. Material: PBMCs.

Written as DNA, the CDR3 is TGTGCCAGCAGCCAAGATTGGGGGAGGGAGGCTTTCTTT. It is translated as CASSQDWGREAFF. V is TRBV14 and J is TRBJ1-1; D perhaps matches TRBD1 (5 bases). The CDR3 extends over 13 amino acids. Germline lookup yields CDR1 SGHDN and CDR2 FVKESK. Trimming pared 0 bases from V and 11 bases from J, leaving 13 bases between.